The clone carrying this T cell receptor (beta chain) was detected once. Its antigen is not known. With V trimmed by 1 base and J by 5 bases, 9 bases remained unmatched. The CDR3 loop spans 17 amino acids. Germline V gives CDR1 LNHNV, CDR2 YYDKDF (reference sequence). The entry originates in a study of T cell responses to AZD1222 COVID-19 vaccine. For the study at large: Second-dose intervals near 4 or 12 weeks were combined.

Study-level results: A mostly white British donor set with more females was recruited, and clonal diversity was possibly underestimated. Spike-specific TCRs gained breadth and depth after people received two AZD1222 doses. Dominant CD4 TCR responses targeted spike regions 160-218 and 743-854.

Sequencing used immunoSEQ multiplex PCR; TCRdb keeps in-frame clones, though not all of them. Among 120,000 or so clones listed, 75% to 90% were seen once. The specimen comprised peripheral blood, sampled on day 0 of AZD1222 vaccination. The chain employs TRBV15 and TRBJ2-1, with 9 bases identical to TRBD2. The TCR sequence derives from an adult in good health. As DNA, the CDR3 is TGTGCCACCAGCAGAGTCGTCGGTGCGGGAGGGAACAATGAGCAGTTCTTC. Encoded protein: CATSRVVGAGGNNEQFF. Using reference TRBV15 and TRBJ2-1 for the parts outside the CDR3, the full variable domain is DAMVIQNPRYQVTQFGKPVTLSCSQTLNHNVMYWYQQKSSQAPKLLFHYYDKDFNNEADTPDNFQSRRPNTSFCFLDIRSPGLGDTAMYLCATSRVVGAGGNNEQFFGPGTRLTVL.